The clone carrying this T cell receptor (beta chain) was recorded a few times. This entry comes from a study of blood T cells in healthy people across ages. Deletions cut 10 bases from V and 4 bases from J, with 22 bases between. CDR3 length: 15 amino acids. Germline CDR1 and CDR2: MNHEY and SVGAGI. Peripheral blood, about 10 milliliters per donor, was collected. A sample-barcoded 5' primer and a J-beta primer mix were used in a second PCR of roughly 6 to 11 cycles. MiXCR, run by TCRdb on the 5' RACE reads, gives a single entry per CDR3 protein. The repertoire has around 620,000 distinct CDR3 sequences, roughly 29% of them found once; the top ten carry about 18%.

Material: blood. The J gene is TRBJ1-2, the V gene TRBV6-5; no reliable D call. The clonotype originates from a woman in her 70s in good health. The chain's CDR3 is CATTRERQVSYGYTF. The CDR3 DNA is TGTGCCACAACAAGGGAAAGGCAGGTATCCTATGGCTACACCTTC.